Below, 31 T cell receptor beta chains from the same sample are listed, as sequenced in a study of human T cells and chemical hapten exposure. TCRdb reprocessed the RACE reads with MiXCR, giving one entry per CDR3 protein. The sample carries tens of thousands of distinct CDR3 sequences, roughly a tenth recorded once. Time point meaning: patch test 1, 2 weeks after DPC sensitization. Indicated treatment: therapeutic diphenylcyclopropenone sensitization with weekly scalp DPC. Material: whole blood, obtained in connection with sensitization to the hapten diphenylcyclopropenone (DPC). All receptors come from a man aged 35-49 years with alopecia areata. Some clones in this sample may be carry-over from other donors' samples.

About this clonotype itself: Given a much more abundant clone one base away, this may be a read error. This sequence joins TRBV10-2 and TRBJ1-6; D remains ambiguous. Looked up from germline, CDR1 is WSHSY and CDR2 is SAAADI. This CDR3 contains 15 residues. The DNA for the CDR3 is TGCGCCAGCAGTGAGTCACCCGGGCGAGGTTCACCCCTCAACTTT. Translated, it gives CASSESPGRGSPLNF.

The chain recombines TRBV23-1 with TRBJ1-5; D gene uncertain. TRBV23-1 is flagged as an ORF with uncertain function. The CDR3 contains 16 residues. Trimming removed 2 bases from V and 1 base from J, with 12 bases in between. DNA of the CDR3: TGCGCCAGCAGTCAAGAGGAGGCTCCCAGCAATCAGCCCCAGCATTTT. Protein sequence: CASSQEEAPSNQPQHF.

The chain is built from TRBV5-1 and TRBJ2-4; TRBD2 matches 10 bases. The CDR3 runs to 17 residues. Per germline, CDR1 SGHRS and CDR2 YFSETQ. The trim removed 0 bases at V and 3 bases at J, leaving 6 bases unmatched. DNA of the CDR3: TGCGCCAGCAGCTTGGCTGGACTAGCGGAGAACAAAAACATTCAGTACTTC. This gives the protein CASSLAGLAENKNIQYF.

The chain links TRBV28 to TRBJ2-1; D ambiguous. V was trimmed by 7 bases and J by 0 bases, leaving 28 bases between them. Germline values: CDR1 MDHEN, CDR2 SYDVKM. This CDR3 contains 20 residues. The CDR3 region is CASNSKRSLSTPSSYNEQFF. The DNA for the CDR3 is TGTGCCAGCAACTCCAAAAGGTCCTTGTCCACCCCTAGCTCCTACAATGAGCAGTTCTTC.

This clonotype has more than one count but fewer than ten. The chain has TRBV11-2 and TRBJ2-3, with 14 bases matching TRBD2. Unmatched junction bases numbered 19, after V lost 5 bases and J lost 3 bases. Germline CDR1 is SGHAT and CDR2 is FQNNGV. This CDR3 spans 21 amino acids. The chain's CDR3 is CASSPLAPGLAGEGLTDTQYF. CDR3 nucleotides: TGTGCCAGCAGCCCATTGGCCCCGGGACTAGCGGGAGAGGGGTTGACAGATACGCAGTATTTT.

This clonotype was recorded many times. The V gene is TRBV27, the J gene TRBJ1-5, with D tentatively TRBD1 (6 bases). This CDR3 region has 19 residues. V gave up 6 bases and J gave up 0 bases, with 24 bases separating them. Germline V gene sequence: CDR1 MNHEY, CDR2 SMNVEV (reference sequence). CDR3 coding DNA: TGTGCCAGCAGGGCCGTGGGATTGGGGGGGGGCGGTAGCAATCAGCCCCAGCATTTT. Translation: CASRAVGLGGGGSNQPQHF.

This clonotype was observed many times. The chain's CDR3 is CSAPKITGTNQPQHF. CDR3 DNA sequence: TGCAGTGCTCCCAAAATCACAGGGACCAATCAGCCCCAGCATTTT. This chain uses TRBV20-1 with TRBJ1-5, with D perhaps matching TRBD1 (6 bases). The CDR3 spans 15 residues. The germline V and J ends were trimmed by 5 bases and 3 bases, with 17 bases remaining between them. Germline CDR1 and CDR2: DFQATT and SNEGSKA (reference sequence).

This clonotype occurred many times. The chain joins TRBV4-3 to TRBJ1-5; TRBD1 matches 7 bases. This CDR3 is built from 14 residues. In germline, CDR1 is LGHNA, CDR2 YSLEER. V shed 1 base, J shed 7 bases, and the junction held 4 bases outside the gene matches. As DNA, the CDR3 is TGCGCCAGCAGCCAAGCAGGGGGTGGACAGCCCCAGCATTTT. It specifies CASSQAGGGQPQHF.

The rearrangement uses TRBV7-2 and TRBJ2-5; D is possibly TRBD1 (6 bases). Germline V lookup: CDR1 SGHTA, CDR2 FQGNSA. This CDR3 region has 14 residues. Trimming removed 4 bases at V and 3 bases at J, with 12 bases between. The CDR3 DNA is TGTGCCAGCAGCTCCGGACAGCCTAAAGAGACCCAGTACTTC. Translating gives CASSSGQPKETQYF.

This chain joins TRBV10-3 and TRBJ2-3; TRBD1 matches 8 bases. The CDR3 covers 12 residues. Germline V lookup: CDR1 ENHRY, CDR2 SYGVKD. The junction had 2 bases not matched to a gene; V was cut back by 6 bases and J by 6 bases. The CDR3 loop reads CAISQGADTQYF. The CDR3 DNA reads as TGTGCCATCAGCCAGGGGGCGGATACGCAGTATTTT.

The chain is built from TRBV7-2 and TRBJ2-7; 9 bases are shared with TRBD1. Losses at the gene ends were 5 bases for V and 2 bases for J; bases not matched to a gene: 4. This CDR3 has 14 amino acids. Germline values: CDR1 SGHTA, CDR2 FQGNSA. CDR3 nucleotides: TGTGCCAGCAGCCCCCGGACAGGGGCCTACGAGCAGTACTTC. This codes for CASSPRTGAYEQYF.

The chain employs TRBV29-1 and TRBJ2-7; 8 bases are shared with TRBD1. Per germline, CDR1 SQVTM and CDR2 ANQGSEA. The length of the CDR3 is 12 residues. CDR3 in DNA: TGCAGTGGACAGGGCGCGACCTACGAGCAGTACTTC. It encodes CSGQGATYEQYF.

This clonotype was counted ten times or more. This rearrangement joins TRBV6-5 to TRBJ2-7; unclear D gene. Trimming removed 4 bases at V and 4 bases at J, with 8 bases between. The CDR3 has 12 residues. The germline V gene has CDR1 MNHEY and CDR2 SVGAGI. Here the CDR3 reads CASSSHRYEQYF. The DNA for the CDR3 is TGTGCCAGCAGTTCCCATCGGTACGAGCAGTACTTC.

This clonotype turned up a few times. The rearrangement joins TRBV3-1 to TRBJ1-2; D is unresolved. This CDR3 region has 14 residues. Looked up from germline, CDR1 is LGHDT and CDR2 is YNNKEL (reference sequence). Trimming took 1 base from V and 1 from J, leaving 7 bases between them. The CDR3 region is CASSQGQINYGYTF. The CDR3 region has the DNA TGTGCCAGCAGCCAAGGTCAGATTAACTATGGCTACACCTTC.

This clonotype has at least ten counts. The V call is TRBV28, the J call TRBJ2-4; TRBD1 aligns across 8 bases. The CDR3 runs 14 residues. Germline trimming cut 7 bases from V and 6 bases from J; bases unmatched to any gene: 8. The V gene's germline CDR1 is MDHEN and CDR2 SYDVKM. The chain's CDR3 is CASNYGTGGNIQYF. For the CDR3, the DNA is TGTGCCAGCAATTATGGGACAGGTGGAAACATTCAGTACTTC.

This chain joins TRBV15 and TRBJ2-1; the match to TRBD2 covers 7 bases. There are 20 residues in the CDR3. With 1 base clipped from V and 0 bases from J, the junction kept 15 bases outside the gene matches. Germline assignment: CDR1 LNHNV and CDR2 YYDKDF (reference sequence). This CDR3 is CATSRGYGRRGGSSYNEQFF. The CDR3 nucleotides read TGTGCCACCAGCAGAGGTTACGGCCGGCGGGGAGGGAGCTCCTACAATGAGCAGTTCTTC.

This clonotype appeared a few times. The chain uses TRBV28 and TRBJ2-6; tentatively, D is TRBD1 or TRBD2 (5 bases each). V gave up 6 bases and J gave up 1 base, with 34 bases separating them. Germline lookup yields CDR1 MDHEN and CDR2 SYDVKM. CDR3 length: 23 residues. CDR3 sequence: CASRSPPGTVETVFASGANVLTF. For the CDR3, the DNA is TGTGCCAGCAGAAGTCCCCCAGGGACCGTGGAAACGGTTTTCGCGTCTGGGGCCAACGTCCTGACTTTC.

This rearrangement joins TRBV30 to TRBJ2-2; possibly TRBD2 for D (6 bases). CDR1 is GTSNPN, CDR2 SVGIG, per germline (reference sequence). Trimming stripped 2 bases from V and 7 bases from J, with 14 bases between. The CDR3 extends over 14 amino acids. The DNA of the CDR3 is TGTGCCTGGAGTCCCGGGAGAAGCCGCGGGGAGCTGTTTTTT. As protein: CAWSPGRSRGELFF.

There are many counts of this clonotype. The chain recombines TRBV5-5 with TRBJ2-3; D may be TRBD1 (6 bases). The germline CDR1 and CDR2 sequences are SGHKS and YYEKEE (reference sequence). Trimming cost V 0 bases and J 2 bases, with 7 bases left between them. CDR3 length equals 14 residues. The CDR3 region has the DNA TGTGCCAGCAGCTTGGGACAGGCCACAGATACGCAGTATTTT. Amino acids: CASSLGQATDTQYF.

This clonotype was counted ten times or more. The chain joins TRBV12-3 or TRBV12-4 to TRBJ2-5; D gene unclear. The CDR3 consists of 11 residues. V shed 3 bases and J shed 4 bases, with 3 bases lying between them. CDR3 bases: TGTGCCAGCAGTTTCGCAGAGACCCAGTACTTC. The encoded protein is CASSFAETQYF.

The CDR3 coding sequence is TGTGCCAGTTTTAGGGGCCAGGCTGAAGCTTTCTTT. Its translation is CASFRGQAEAFF. The chain is built from TRBV12-3 or TRBV12-4 and TRBJ1-1; TRBD1 might be the D (5 bases). The CDR3 extends over 12 amino acids. With 9 bases removed from V and 6 bases from J, the gap between germline ends came to 14 bases.

This clonotype has at least ten counts. This chain links TRBV12-3 or TRBV12-4 with TRBJ1-4, with D possibly being TRBD1 (5 bases). The CDR3 sequence is 13 residues long. V was trimmed by 3 bases and J by 8 bases, leaving 10 bases between them. CDR3 amino acids: CASSFWGGEKLFF. CDR3 bases: TGTGCCAGCAGTTTCTGGGGCGGCGAAAAACTGTTTTTT.

This clonotype came up many times. This chain uses TRBV7-2 with TRBJ1-5, with 8 bases identical to TRBD1. The V gene end was trimmed by 5 bases and the J gene end by 5 bases; junction bases not matched to a gene: 5. CDR1 is SGHTA, CDR2 FQGNSA, per germline. The CDR3 covers 14 residues. The CDR3 reads CASSPRGQDQPQHF. In nucleotides, the CDR3 is TGTGCCAGCAGCCCCAGGGGGCAAGATCAGCCCCAGCATTTT.

The rearrangement links TRBV10-3 to TRBJ2-1, with 8 bases fitting TRBD2. The CDR3 runs 14 residues. The ends lost 8 bases at V and 7 bases at J; junction bases unmatched: 10. The germline V gene encodes CDR1 ENHRY and CDR2 SYGVKD. CDR3 loop: CAIREGVGRNEQFF. CDR3 in DNA: TGTGCCATCCGGGAGGGAGTCGGGCGGAATGAGCAGTTCTTC.

This clonotype was found many times. This chain joins TRBV12-3 or TRBV12-4 and TRBJ2-7; D unclear. V dropped 2 bases and J dropped 3 bases, with 2 bases sitting between them. This CDR3 is 11 amino acids long. In DNA form, the CDR3 reads TGTGCCAGCAGTTTATGCTACGAGCAGTACGTC. It specifies CASSLCYEQYV.

Ten or more counts support this clonotype. The chain carries TRBV2 and TRBJ1-1; D unclear. Trimming shortened V by 11 bases and J by 8 bases, and 15 bases separated the two germline ends. Germline-derived CDR1 and CDR2 are SNHLY and FYNNEI. The CDR3 has 11 amino acids. CDR3 region: CARGSAAEAFF. CDR3 DNA: TGTGCCCGAGGCTCGGCAGCCGAAGCTTTCTTT. Supplemented by reference TRBV2 and TRBJ1-1, the full variable domain reads EPEVTQTPSHQVTQMGQEVILRCVPISNHLYFYWYRQILGQKVEFLVSFYNNEISEKSEIFDDQFSVERPDGSNFTLKIRSTKLEDSAMYFCARGSAAEAFFGQGTRLTVV.

This chain uses TRBV29-1 with TRBJ1-4; 9 bases match TRBD1. The CDR3 has 14 residues. V lost 4 bases and J lost 8; bases outside the gene matches: 8. Germline values: CDR1 SQVTM, CDR2 ANQGSEA. The CDR3 sequence is CSVVPGQGLEKLFF. The CDR3 region has the DNA TGCAGCGTTGTTCCGGGACAGGGCCTCGAAAAACTGTTTTTT.

This chain joins TRBV2 and TRBJ2-3; D is unclear. The ends were cut back, 9 bases at V and 4 bases at J, with 5 bases in the middle. Germline V gives CDR1 SNHLY, CDR2 FYNNEI. This CDR3 spans 10 amino acids. The CDR3 nucleotides read TGTGCCAGTGGGCCAGATACGCAGTATTTT. Translating it yields CASGPDTQYF.

This clonotype showed up just once. The chain employs TRBV5-1 and TRBJ2-1, with 7 bases fitting TRBD2. The V gene's germline CDR1 is SGHRS and CDR2 YFSETQ. The length of the CDR3 is 16 residues. J gave up 7 bases and V 4 bases, and 14 bases lay outside the gene matches. The CDR3 region has the DNA TGCGCCAGCAGCCCTCATGCCCGGCAGCGGGATAATGAGCAGTTCTTC. Translation gives CASSPHARQRDNEQFF.

The J gene is TRBJ1-1, the V gene TRBV29-1, with 7 bases that match TRBD1. V dropped 7 bases and J dropped 4; count of bases not matched to a gene: 6. The germline V gene encodes CDR1 SQVTM and CDR2 ANQGSEA. This CDR3 contains 12 residues. The DNA for the CDR3 is TGCAGCGCCCGGGACAGTCTCACTGAAGCTTTCTTT. Protein sequence: CSARDSLTEAFF.

This chain uses TRBV19 with TRBJ2-7, with TRBD2 matching over 8 bases. V lost 6 bases to trimming and J lost 2 bases; unmatched junction nucleotides: 6. Per the germline V gene, CDR1 is LNHDA and CDR2 is SQIVND (reference sequence). The CDR3 consists of 14 residues. The CDR3: CASRVEGLAYEQYF. CDR3 DNA: TGTGCCAGTAGAGTCGAGGGACTAGCCTACGAGCAGTACTTC.